These 9 T cell receptor beta chains originate from one sample sequenced in a study of blood T cell repertoires in COVID-19. Method: immunoSEQ multiplex PCR; TCRdb's copy keeps in-frame clones and lacks some. The sample has some 350,000 clones; about 90% are singletons. Sample: peripheral blood. These receptors all stem from a woman between 18 and 29 years old who had recovered from COVID-19.

This chain uses TRBV12-3 or TRBV12-4 with TRBJ2-2; D not resolved. V shed 5 bases and J shed 1 base, with 2 bases lying between them. The CDR3 extends over 12 amino acids. The CDR3 coding sequence is TGTGCCAGCAGTCGGAACACCGGGGAGCTGTTTTTT. This gives the protein CASSRNTGELFF.

The chain is built from TRBV24-1 and TRBJ2-5; TRBD1 aligns across 11 bases. V shed 3 bases and J 5 bases; nucleotides not matched to a gene: 7. Per germline, CDR1 KGHDR and CDR2 SFDVKD. The CDR3 has 16 amino acids. Here the CDR3 DNA reads TGTGCCACCAGTGATCCGGACAGGGGGCTTGGGGAGACCCAGTACTTC. Its translation is CATSDPDRGLGETQYF.

The chain combines TRBV15 with TRBJ1-3, with TRBD1 as a possible D gene (5 bases). Germline V CDR1 and CDR2: LNHNV, YYDKDF (reference sequence). With 5 bases removed from V and 2 bases from J, the gap between germline ends came to 16 bases. This CDR3 is 16 amino acids long. CDR3 bases: TGTGCCACCAGCCGGACCTTTAAGGGGACTGGAAACACCATATATTTT. Amino acids: CATSRTFKGTGNTIYF.

The CDR3 reads CASSESGRGELFF. CDR3 bases: TGCGCCAGCAGTGAGTCGGGGCGCGGGGAGCTGTTTTTT. This chain links TRBV10-1 with TRBJ2-2, with D perhaps TRBD1 (5 bases). CDR1 is WNHNN and CDR2 is SYGVQD in the germline V gene (reference sequence). Trimming pared 0 bases from V and 7 bases from J, leaving 6 bases between. The CDR3 is 13 residues long.

The chain couples TRBV7-9 to TRBJ1-6; the D is unclear. The CDR3 runs to 16 residues. Trimming left V 1 base short and J 5 bases short, with 12 bases between. Germline loops: CDR1 SEHNR, CDR2 FQNEAQ (reference sequence). The CDR3 protein is CASSLVRVRDNSPLHF. CDR3 nucleotides: TGTGCCAGCAGCTTAGTTCGGGTCCGGGATAATTCACCCCTCCACTTT. Based on the CDR3 plus reference TRBV7-9 and TRBJ1-6, the full variable domain is DTGVSQNPRHKITKRGQNVTFRCDPISEHNRLYWYRQTLGQGPEFLTYFQNEAQLEKSRLLSDRFSAERPKGSFSTLEIQRTEQGDSAMYLCASSLVRVRDNSPLHFGNGTRLTVT.

This chain links TRBV11-3 with TRBJ2-5; 7 bases fit TRBD2. The length of the CDR3 is 14 residues. The germline V gene has CDR1 SGHNT and CDR2 YENEEA. The V gene end was trimmed by 5 bases and the J gene end by 3 bases; junction bases not matched to a gene: 6. In DNA form, the CDR3 reads TGTGCCAGCAGCCTTCTAGCGGCTAAAGAGACCCAGTACTTC. This sequence encodes CASSLLAAKETQYF.

The V and J genes are TRBV9 and TRBJ1-3; 7 nucleotides line up with TRBD1. The V and J ends lost 2 bases and 2 bases, in that order; junction bases with no gene match: 4. Germline CDR1 SGDLS, CDR2 YYNGEE. The CDR3 sequence is 15 residues long. CDR3 sequence (DNA): TGTGCCAGCAGCGTCACCGACAGGGCTGGAAACACCATATATTTT. Its translation: CASSVTDRAGNTIYF. The whole variable domain, remainder taken from reference TRBV9 and TRBJ1-3, is DSGVTQTPKHLITATGQRVTLRCSPRSGDLSVYWYQQSLDQGLQFLIQYYNGEERAKGNILERFSAQQFPDLHSELNLSSLELGDSALYFCASSVTDRAGNTIYFGEGSWLTVV.

The chain uses TRBV19 and TRBJ2-2, with TRBD1 matching 9 bases. The J segment lost 6 bases and the V segment lost 3 bases, leaving 5 bases of the junction unmatched. CDR1 and CDR2 from the germline V gene are LNHDA and SQIVND (reference sequence). The CDR3 totals 15 residues. The CDR3 spells CASSIGTGGSGELFF. The CDR3 DNA follows: TGTGCCAGTAGTATCGGCACAGGGGGCTCCGGGGAGCTGTTTTTT.

This rearrangement joins TRBV6-5 to TRBJ1-6; 9 bases are a match to TRBD1. V shed 5 bases, J shed 5 bases, and the junction held 4 bases outside the gene matches. The germline CDR1 and CDR2 sequences are MNHEY and SVGAGI. This CDR3 has 15 amino acids. CDR3 coding DNA: TGTGCCAGCAGTCCGGACAGGGGTGATAATTCACCCCTCCACTTT. Translated, it gives CASSPDRGDNSPLHF.